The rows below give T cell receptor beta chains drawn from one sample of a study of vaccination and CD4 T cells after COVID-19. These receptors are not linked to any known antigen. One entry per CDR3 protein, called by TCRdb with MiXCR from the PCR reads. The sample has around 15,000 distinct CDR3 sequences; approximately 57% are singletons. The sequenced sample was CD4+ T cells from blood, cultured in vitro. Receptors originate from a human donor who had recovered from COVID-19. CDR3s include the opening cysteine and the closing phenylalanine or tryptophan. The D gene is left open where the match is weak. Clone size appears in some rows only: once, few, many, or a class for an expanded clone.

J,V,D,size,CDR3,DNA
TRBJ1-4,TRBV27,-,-,CAPWGRRAGANEKLFF,TGTGCCCCGTGGGGGAGGCGGGCTGGGGCTAATGAAAAACTGTTTTTT
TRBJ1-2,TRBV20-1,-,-,CSARDGQSYGYTF,TGCAGTGCTAGAGATGGACAGTCCTATGGCTACACCTTC
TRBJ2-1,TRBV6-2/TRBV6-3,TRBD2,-,CATQLEREGQNEQFF,TGTGCCACCCAACTGGAGCGGGAGGGCCAAAATGAGCAGTTCTTC
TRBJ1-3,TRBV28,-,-,CASSSGPVHSGNTIYF,TGTGCCAGCAGTTCAGGACCGGTTCACTCTGGAAACACCATATATTTT
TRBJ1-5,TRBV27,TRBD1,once,CASKPTGAAGAQHF,TGTGCCAGCAAACCTACAGGGGCCGCAGGGGCCCAGCATTTT
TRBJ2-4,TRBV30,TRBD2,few,CAWRRGRAKNIQYF,TGTGCCTGGAGACGCGGGAGAGCCAAAAACATTCAGTACTTC
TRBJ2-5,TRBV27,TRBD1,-,CASSWDRDQTQYF,TGTGCCAGCAGCTGGGACAGGGACCAGACCCAGTACTTC
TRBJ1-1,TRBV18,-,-,CASSPSGFTEAFF,TGTGCCAGCTCACCATCAGGTTTTACTGAAGCTTTCTTT
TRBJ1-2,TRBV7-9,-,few,CASSPGQGIVGYTF,TGTGCCAGCAGCCCGGGGCAGGGGATAGTTGGCTACACCTTC
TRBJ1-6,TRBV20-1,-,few,CSATERANSPLHF,TGCAGTGCCACCGAGAGGGCTAATTCACCCCTCCACTTT
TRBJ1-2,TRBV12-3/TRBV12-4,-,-,CASSYGLRDYTF,TGTGCCAGCAGTTATGGACTGCGAGACTACACCTTC
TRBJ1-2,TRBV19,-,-,CASSIRARGYGYTF,TGTGCCAGTAGTATTCGGGCCAGAGGCTATGGCTACACCTTC
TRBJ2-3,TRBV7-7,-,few,CASSLQRSDTQYF,TGTGCCAGCAGCTTGCAGAGATCAGATACGCAGTATTTT
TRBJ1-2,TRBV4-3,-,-,CASSHSGTPKSYGYTF,TGCGCCAGCAGCCATTCCGGGACGCCAAAGAGCTATGGCTACACCTTC
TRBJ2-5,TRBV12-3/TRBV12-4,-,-,CASSPGADTETQYF,TGTGCCAGCAGCCCAGGGGCAGATACAGAGACCCAGTACTTC
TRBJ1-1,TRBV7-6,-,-,CASSPRDSRREAFF,TGTGCCAGCAGCCCCCGGGACTCCAGGAGGGAAGCTTTCTTT
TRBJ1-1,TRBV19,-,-,CASSVGLNTEAFF,TGTGCCAGTAGTGTGGGACTGAACACTGAAGCTTTCTTT
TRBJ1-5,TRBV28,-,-,CASSPHQDQPQHF,TGTGCCAGCAGTCCACATCAGGATCAGCCCCAGCATTTT
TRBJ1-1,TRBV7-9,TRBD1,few,CASRRGQLNTEAFF,TGTGCCAGCAGAAGGGGACAGTTGAACACTGAAGCTTTCTTT
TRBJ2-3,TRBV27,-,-,CASRDLGRPGTDTQYF,TGTGCCAGCAGAGATTTGGGACGCCCGGGGACAGATACGCAGTATTTT